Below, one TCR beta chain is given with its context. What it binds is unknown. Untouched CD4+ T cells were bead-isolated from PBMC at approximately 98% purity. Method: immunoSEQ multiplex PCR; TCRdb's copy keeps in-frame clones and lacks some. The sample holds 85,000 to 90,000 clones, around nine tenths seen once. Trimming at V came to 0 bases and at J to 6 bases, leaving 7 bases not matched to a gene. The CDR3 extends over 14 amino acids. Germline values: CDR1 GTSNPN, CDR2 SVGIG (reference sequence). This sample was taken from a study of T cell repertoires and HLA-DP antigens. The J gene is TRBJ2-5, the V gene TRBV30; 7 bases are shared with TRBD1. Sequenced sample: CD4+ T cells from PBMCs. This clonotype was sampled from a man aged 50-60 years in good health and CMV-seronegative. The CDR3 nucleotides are TGTGCCTGGAGTGTAGTACAGGGGCGGCAGACCCAGTACTTC. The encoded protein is CAWSVVQGRQTQYF.